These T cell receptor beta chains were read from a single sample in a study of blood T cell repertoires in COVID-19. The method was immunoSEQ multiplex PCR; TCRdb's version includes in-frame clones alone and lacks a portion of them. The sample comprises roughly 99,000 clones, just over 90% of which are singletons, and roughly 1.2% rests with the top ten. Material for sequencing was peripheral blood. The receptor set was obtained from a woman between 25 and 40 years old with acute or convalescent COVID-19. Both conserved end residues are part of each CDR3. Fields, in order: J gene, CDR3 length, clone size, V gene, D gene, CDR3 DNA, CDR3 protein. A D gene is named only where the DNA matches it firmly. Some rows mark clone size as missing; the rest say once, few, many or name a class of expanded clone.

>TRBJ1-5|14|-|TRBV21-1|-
TGTGCCAGCAAACAGGGATGGGGCAATCAGCCCCAGCATTTT
CASKQGWGNQPQHF
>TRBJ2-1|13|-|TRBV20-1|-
TGCAGTGCTAGTCCCGGGAACACCAATGAGCAGTTCTTC
CSASPGNTNEQFF
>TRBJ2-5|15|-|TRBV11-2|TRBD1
TGTGCCAGCAGCTTAAGGGGAGGACAGGGAGAGACCCAGTACTTC
CASSLRGGQGETQYF
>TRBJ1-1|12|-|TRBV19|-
TGTGCCAGTAGGGAGCAGAACACTGAAGCTTTCTTT
CASREQNTEAFF
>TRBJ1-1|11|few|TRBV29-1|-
TGCAGCGTTGCGGTGAACACTGAAGCTTTCTTT
CSVAVNTEAFF
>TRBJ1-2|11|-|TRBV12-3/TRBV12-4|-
TGTGCCAGCAGTTTAGCCGGGAGCTACACCTTC
CASSLAGSYTF
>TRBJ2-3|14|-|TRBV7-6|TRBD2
TGTGCCAGCAGCCGAGCGGGAGGTGCAGATACGCAGTATTTT
CASSRAGGADTQYF
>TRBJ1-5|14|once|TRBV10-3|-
TGTGCCATCAGTGAGTCGACTCCCCATCAGCCCCAGCATTTT
CAISESTPHQPQHF
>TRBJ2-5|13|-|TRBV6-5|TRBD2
TGTGCCAGCACCCGACTAGCGGAGGAGACCCAGTACTTC
CASTRLAEETQYF
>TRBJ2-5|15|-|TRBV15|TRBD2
TGTGCCACCAGCAGAGTAGAGCGGGAGGCAGAGACCCAGTACTTC
CATSRVEREAETQYF
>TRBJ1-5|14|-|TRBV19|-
TGTGCCAGTAGTCCGGACCGGGAGGACCAGCCCCAGCATTTT
CASSPDREDQPQHF
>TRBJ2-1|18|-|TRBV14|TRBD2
TGTGCCAGCAGCCAAATGGGCCTAGCGGGCCCAGTCGCGGATGAGCAGTTCTTC
CASSQMGLAGPVADEQFF
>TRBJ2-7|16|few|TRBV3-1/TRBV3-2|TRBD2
TGTGCCAGCAGCCAAGGGACTAGCGGGAGGTTCTACGAGCAGTACTTC
CASSQGTSGRFYEQYF
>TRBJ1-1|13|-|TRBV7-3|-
TGTGCCAGCAGCTTTACAGAAAACACTGAAGCTTTCTTT
CASSFTENTEAFF
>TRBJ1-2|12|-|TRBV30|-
TGTGCCAGCCAGGGCTACCGATATGGCTACACCTTC
CASQGYRYGYTF
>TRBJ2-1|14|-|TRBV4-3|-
TGCGCCAGCAGCCAAGGTGCGGGGAGAGCCGAGCAGTTCTTC
CASSQGAGRAEQFF
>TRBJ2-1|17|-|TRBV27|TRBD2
TGTGCCAGCAGAGGTTTGGCGTGGACTAGCAGAAACAATGAGCAGTTCTTC
CASRGLAWTSRNNEQFF
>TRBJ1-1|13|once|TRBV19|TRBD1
TGTGCCAGTAGGGGGACAGGGGTCACTGAAGCTTTCTTT
CASRGTGVTEAFF
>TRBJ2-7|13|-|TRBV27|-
TGTGCCAGCAGTACCACGAAACCGGGGGAGCAGTACTTC
CASSTTKPGEQYF
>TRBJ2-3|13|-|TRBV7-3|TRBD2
TGTGCCAGCAGCCCTAGCGGAGCAGATACGCAGTATTTT
CASSPSGADTQYF
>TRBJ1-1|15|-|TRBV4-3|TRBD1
TGCGCCAGCAGCCAGGAGCAGGGGGGTGGGAGTGAAGCTTTCTTT
CASSQEQGGGSEAFF
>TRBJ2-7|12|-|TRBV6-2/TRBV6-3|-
TGTGCCAGCAGTTCTTGGGGGGTCGAGCAGTACTTC
CASSSWGVEQYF
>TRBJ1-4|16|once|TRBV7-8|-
TGTGCCAGCAGCTTAGGGAACGGAAGACTTTTGGAAAAACTGTTTTTT
CASSLGNGRLLEKLFF
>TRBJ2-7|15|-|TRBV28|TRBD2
TGTGCCAGCAGACCTACTAGCGGGAATTCCTACGAGCAGTACTTC
CASRPTSGNSYEQYF
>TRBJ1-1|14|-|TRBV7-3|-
TGTGCCAGCAGCTTGACAGTTTCGGACACTGAAGCTTTCTTT
CASSLTVSDTEAFF
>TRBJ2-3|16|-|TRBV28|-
TGTGCCAGCAGTTTTGGGGGACCGGAGGGTACAGATACGCAGTATTTT
CASSFGGPEGTDTQYF
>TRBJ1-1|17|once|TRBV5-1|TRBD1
TGCGCCAGCAGCCCACCCGGGACAGGGGGCGTCGACACTGAAGCTTTCTTT
CASSPPGTGGVDTEAFF
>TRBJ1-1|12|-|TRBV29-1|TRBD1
TGCAGCGGCTTTGACAGGGTCACTGAAGCTTTCTTT
CSGFDRVTEAFF
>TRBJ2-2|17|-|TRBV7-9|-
TGTGCCAGCAGCAAGCCCCCAGGGGTTGGTTCTTTCGGGGAGCTGTTTTTT
CASSKPPGVGSFGELFF
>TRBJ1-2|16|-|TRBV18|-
TGTGCCAGCTCACCACCCATGAGAGGGCTAGACTATGGCTACACCTTC
CASSPPMRGLDYGYTF
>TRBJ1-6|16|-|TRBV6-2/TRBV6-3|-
TGTGCCAGCAGTTACCCGACCGGGAGCGCGAATTCACCCCTCCACTTT
CASSYPTGSANSPLHF
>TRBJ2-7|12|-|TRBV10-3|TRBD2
TGTGCCATACAGTCTAGCGGCTACGAGCAGTACTTC
CAIQSSGYEQYF
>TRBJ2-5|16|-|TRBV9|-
TGTGCCAGCAGCGATCGATTGGACAGATTCCAAGAGACCCAGTACTTC
CASSDRLDRFQETQYF
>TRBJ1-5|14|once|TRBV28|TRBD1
TGTGCCAGCAGGCAGGGGGGAAGCAATCAGCCCCAGCATTTT
CASRQGGSNQPQHF
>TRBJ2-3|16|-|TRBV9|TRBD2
TGTGCCAGCAGCGCCTTAGCGGGGGGGAGGGTGGATACGCAGTATTTT
CASSALAGGRVDTQYF
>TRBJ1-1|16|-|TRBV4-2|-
TGTGCCAGCAGCCTAACACCGGGACAAGCGAACACTGAAGCTTTCTTT
CASSLTPGQANTEAFF
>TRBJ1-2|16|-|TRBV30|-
TGTGCCTGGAGTGACTGGAGTGCCAGAACTAACTATGGCTACACCTTC
CAWSDWSARTNYGYTF
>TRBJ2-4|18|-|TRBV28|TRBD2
TGTGCCAGCAGTCACCGGGGACTAGCGGCGTTTCTCAAAAACATTCAGTACTTC
CASSHRGLAAFLKNIQYF
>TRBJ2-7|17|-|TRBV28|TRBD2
TGTGCCAGCAGTCCGAGAGGACTAGCGGGGGGATTGTACGAGCAGTACTTC
CASSPRGLAGGLYEQYF
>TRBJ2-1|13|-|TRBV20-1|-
TGCAGTGCTAGTGGGGGGACTTACAATGAGCAGTTCTTC
CSASGGTYNEQFF
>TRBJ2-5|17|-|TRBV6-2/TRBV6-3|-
TGTGCCAGCAGTTACGAAAGGGGGAAGGGCAACGGGGAGACCCAGTACTTC
CASSYERGKGNGETQYF
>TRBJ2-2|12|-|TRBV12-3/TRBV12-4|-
TGTGCCAGCAGCCCGGGAGCCGGGGAGCTGTTTTTT
CASSPGAGELFF
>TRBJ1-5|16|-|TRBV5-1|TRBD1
TGCGCCAGCAGCTTGGCTCCGACAGGGGGCAATCAGCCCCAGCATTTT
CASSLAPTGGNQPQHF